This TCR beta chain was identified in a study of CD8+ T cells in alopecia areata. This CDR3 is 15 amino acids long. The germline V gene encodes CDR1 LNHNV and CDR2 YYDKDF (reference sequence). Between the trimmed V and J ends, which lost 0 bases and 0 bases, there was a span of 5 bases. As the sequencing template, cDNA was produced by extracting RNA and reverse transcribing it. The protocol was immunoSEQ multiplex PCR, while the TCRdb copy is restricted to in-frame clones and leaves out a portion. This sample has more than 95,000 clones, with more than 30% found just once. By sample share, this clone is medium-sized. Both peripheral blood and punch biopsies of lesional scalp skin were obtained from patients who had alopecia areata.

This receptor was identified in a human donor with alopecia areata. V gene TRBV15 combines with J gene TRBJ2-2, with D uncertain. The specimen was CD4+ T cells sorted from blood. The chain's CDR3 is CATSRDLTNTGELFF. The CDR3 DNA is TGTGCCACCAGCAGAGATTTAACGAACACCGGGGAGCTGTTTTTT.